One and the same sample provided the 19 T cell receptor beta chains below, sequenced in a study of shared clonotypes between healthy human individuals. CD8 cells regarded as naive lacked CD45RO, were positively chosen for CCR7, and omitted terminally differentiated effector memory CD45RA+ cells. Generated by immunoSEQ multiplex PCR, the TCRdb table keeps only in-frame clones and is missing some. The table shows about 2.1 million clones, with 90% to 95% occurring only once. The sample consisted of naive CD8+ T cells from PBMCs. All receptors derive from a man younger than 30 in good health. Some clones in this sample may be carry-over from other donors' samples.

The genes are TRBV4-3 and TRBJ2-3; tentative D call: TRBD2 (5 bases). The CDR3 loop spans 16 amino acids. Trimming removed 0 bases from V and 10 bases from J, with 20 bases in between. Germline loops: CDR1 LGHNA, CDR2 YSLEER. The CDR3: CASSQDWRGLAPSQYF. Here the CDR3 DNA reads TGCGCCAGCAGCCAAGATTGGCGAGGACTGGCCCCATCGCAGTATTTT.

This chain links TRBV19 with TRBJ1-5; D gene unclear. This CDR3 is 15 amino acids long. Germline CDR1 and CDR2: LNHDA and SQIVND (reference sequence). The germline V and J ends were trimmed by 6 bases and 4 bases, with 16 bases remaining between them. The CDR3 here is CASSALVPGNQPQHF. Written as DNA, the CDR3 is TGTGCCAGTAGCGCCTTAGTCCCGGGTAATCAGCCCCAGCATTTT.

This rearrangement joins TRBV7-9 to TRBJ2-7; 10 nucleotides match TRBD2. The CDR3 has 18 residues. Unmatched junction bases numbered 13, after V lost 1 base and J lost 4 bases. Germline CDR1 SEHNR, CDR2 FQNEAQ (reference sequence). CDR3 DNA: TGTGCCAGCAGCTTAGGCCCTCGAGTAGCGGGAGGCCCATACGAGCAGTACTTC. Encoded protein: CASSLGPRVAGGPYEQYF.

The CDR3 DNA reads as TGTGCCAGCAGCGAAGGGACTAGCGGGATTGGTCGGGTCAATGAGCAGTTCTTC. It translates to CASSEGTSGIGRVNEQFF. This sequence joins TRBV9 and TRBJ2-1; 13 nucleotides line up with TRBD2. The CDR3 spans 18 residues. Trimming removed 3 bases from V and 6 bases from J; junction bases left unmatched: 12. CDR1 and CDR2 (germline): SGDLS, YYNGEE. Full variable domain (remainder filled in from reference TRBV9 and TRBJ2-1): DSGVTQTPKHLITATGQRVTLRCSPRSGDLSVYWYQQSLDQGLQFLIQYYNGEERAKGNILERFSAQQFPDLHSELNLSSLELGDSALYFCASSEGTSGIGRVNEQFFGPGTRLTVL.

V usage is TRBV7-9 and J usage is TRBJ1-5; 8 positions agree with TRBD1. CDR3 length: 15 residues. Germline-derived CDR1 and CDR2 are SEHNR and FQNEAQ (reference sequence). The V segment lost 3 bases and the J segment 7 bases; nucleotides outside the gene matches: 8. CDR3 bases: TGTGCCAGCAGCTTCGCAGGGGGCAGGGGGCAGCCCCAGCATTTT. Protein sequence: CASSFAGGRGQPQHF.

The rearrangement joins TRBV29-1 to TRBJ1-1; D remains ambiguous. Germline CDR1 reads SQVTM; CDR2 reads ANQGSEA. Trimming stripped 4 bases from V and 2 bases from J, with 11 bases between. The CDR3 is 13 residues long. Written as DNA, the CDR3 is TGCAGCGTTGCCCGGGGTACAAACACTGAAGCTTTCTTT. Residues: CSVARGTNTEAFF.

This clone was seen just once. DNA of the CDR3: TGTGCCAGTAGCGATTTAGCCAAAAACATTCAGTACTTC. Its protein is CASSDLAKNIQYF. This chain links TRBV19 with TRBJ2-4; the D is unclear. Germline CDR1 reads LNHDA; CDR2 reads SQIVND (reference sequence). The CDR3 is 13 amino acids. V dropped 6 bases and J dropped 0 bases, with 6 bases sitting between them.

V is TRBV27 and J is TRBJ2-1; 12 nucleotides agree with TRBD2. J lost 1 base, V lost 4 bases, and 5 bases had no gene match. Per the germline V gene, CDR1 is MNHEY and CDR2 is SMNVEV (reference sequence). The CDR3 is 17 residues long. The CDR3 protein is CASSSRTSGRSYNEQFF. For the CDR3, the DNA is TGTGCCAGCAGTTCGAGAACTAGCGGGAGGTCCTACAATGAGCAGTTCTTC.

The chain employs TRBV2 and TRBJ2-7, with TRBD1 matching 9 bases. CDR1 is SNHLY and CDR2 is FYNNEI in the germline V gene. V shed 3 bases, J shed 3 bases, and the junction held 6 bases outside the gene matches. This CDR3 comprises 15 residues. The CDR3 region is CASSEGQGGGYEQYF. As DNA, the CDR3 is TGTGCCAGCAGTGAGGGACAGGGAGGAGGCTACGAGCAGTACTTC.

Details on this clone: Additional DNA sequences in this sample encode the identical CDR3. CDR3 in DNA: TGTGCCAGCAGCTACCGGGACAGGGGGCAAGAGACCCAGTACTTC. This sequence encodes CASSYRDRGQETQYF. The V and J genes are TRBV7-9 and TRBJ2-5, with 11 bases lining up with TRBD1. V shed 4 bases, J shed 2 bases, and the junction held 3 bases outside the gene matches. Germline V gene lookup returns CDR1 SEHNR and CDR2 FQNEAQ (reference sequence). This CDR3 is 15 amino acids long. Complete variable domain (other parts from reference TRBV7-9 and TRBJ2-5): DTGVSQNPRHKITKRGQNVTFRCDPISEHNRLYWYRQTLGQGPEFLTYFQNEAQLEKSRLLSDRFSAERPKGSFSTLEIQRTEQGDSAMYLCASSYRDRGQETQYFGPGTRLLVL.

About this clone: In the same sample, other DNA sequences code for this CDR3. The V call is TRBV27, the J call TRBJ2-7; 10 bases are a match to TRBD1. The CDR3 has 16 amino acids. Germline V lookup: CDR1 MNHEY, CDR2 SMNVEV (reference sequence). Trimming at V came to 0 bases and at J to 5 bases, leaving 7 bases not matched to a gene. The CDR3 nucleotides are TGTGCCAGCAGTTTATCTGCCGGGACAGGGGACCACGAGCAGTACTTC. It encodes CASSLSAGTGDHEQYF.

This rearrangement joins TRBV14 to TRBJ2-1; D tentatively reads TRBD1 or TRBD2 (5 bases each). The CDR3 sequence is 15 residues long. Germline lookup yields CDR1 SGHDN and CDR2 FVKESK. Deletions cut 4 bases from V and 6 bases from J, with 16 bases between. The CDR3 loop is CASSLYLTRGNEQFF. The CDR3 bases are TGTGCCAGCAGCCTTTACCTGACGAGGGGCAATGAGCAGTTCTTC.

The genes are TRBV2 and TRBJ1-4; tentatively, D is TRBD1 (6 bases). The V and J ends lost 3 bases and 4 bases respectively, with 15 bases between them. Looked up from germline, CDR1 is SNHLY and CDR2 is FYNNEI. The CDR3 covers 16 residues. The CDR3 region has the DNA TGTGCCAGCAGTGACCTAGGGGGGAGGTATAATGAAAAACTGTTTTTT. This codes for CASSDLGGRYNEKLFF.

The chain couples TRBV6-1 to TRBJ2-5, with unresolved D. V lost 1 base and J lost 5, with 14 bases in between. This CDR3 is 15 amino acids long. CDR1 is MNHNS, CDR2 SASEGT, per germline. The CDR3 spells CASSEGYFLRETQYF. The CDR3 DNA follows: TGTGCCAGCAGTGAAGGCTATTTCCTCCGGGAGACCCAGTACTTC.

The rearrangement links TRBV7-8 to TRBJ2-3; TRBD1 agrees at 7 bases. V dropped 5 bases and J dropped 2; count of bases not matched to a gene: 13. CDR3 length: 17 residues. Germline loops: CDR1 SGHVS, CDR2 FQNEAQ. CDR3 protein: CASSVSSGTALTDTQYF. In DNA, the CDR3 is TGTGCCAGCAGCGTCTCGTCCGGGACAGCTCTCACAGATACGCAGTATTTT.

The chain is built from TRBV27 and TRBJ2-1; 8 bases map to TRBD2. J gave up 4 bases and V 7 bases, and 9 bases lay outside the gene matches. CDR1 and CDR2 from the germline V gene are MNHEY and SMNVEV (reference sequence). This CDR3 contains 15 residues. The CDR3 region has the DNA TGTGCCAGCACTTCCGGGACTAGAGGTTACAATGAGCAGTTCTTC. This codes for CASTSGTRGYNEQFF.

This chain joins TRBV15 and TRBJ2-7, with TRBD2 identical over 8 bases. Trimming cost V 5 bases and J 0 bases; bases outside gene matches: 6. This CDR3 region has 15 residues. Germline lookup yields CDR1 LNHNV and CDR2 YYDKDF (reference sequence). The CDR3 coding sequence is TGTGCCACCAGCTCGCGCGGGAGGAGCTCCTACGAGCAGTACTTC. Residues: CATSSRGRSSYEQYF.

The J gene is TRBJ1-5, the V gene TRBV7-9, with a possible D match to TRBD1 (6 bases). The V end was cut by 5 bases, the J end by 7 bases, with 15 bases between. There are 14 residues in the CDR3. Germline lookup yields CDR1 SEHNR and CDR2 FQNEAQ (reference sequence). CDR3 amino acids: CASSLGGQWQPQHF. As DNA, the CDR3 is TGTGCCAGCAGCCTAGGGGGTCAGTGGCAGCCCCAGCATTTT.

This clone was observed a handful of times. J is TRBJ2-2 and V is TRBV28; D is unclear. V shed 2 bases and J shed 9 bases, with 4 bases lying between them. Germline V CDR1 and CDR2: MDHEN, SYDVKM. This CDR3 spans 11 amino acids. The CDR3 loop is CASSLDRELFF. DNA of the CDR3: TGTGCCAGCAGTTTAGATCGGGAGCTGTTTTTT.